This T cell receptor beta chain was recorded in a study of blood T cell repertoires in COVID-19 (dated by TCRdb to 2018 to 2020). General notes on the study: Samples covering the acute and convalescent phases of COVID-19 were provided by collaborators in the United States, Italy and Spain. The prospective study material was composed of cDNA or gDNA derived from T cells, B-cell-depleted T cells, or PBMCs. Subjects who had been exposed to COVID-19, were actively infected with it, or had recovered from it provided the deeply sampled blood TCRbeta repertoires that made up the dataset. The repertoires were made available in a free public database intended to serve as a resource for research on the immune response to SARS-CoV-2. Samples were obtained from the ongoing ImmuneRACE study (first 160 participants) and from 1,000 to 1,500 subjects provided by 6 global collaborators. Nearly every sample came with metadata listing a de-identified subject ID, COVID-19 status, age in years and sex. Where available, HLA class I and class II types were taken from metadata supplied by the sample provider and were not determined by assay-based typing.

TCRbeta CDR3 regions were amplified from genomic DNA using the immunoSEQ Assay, a bias-controlled multiplex PCR. The original pipeline was this. The number of nucleated cells in each sample was estimated from the amplification of reference gene primers within the assay. To quantify the absolute abundance of each unique TCRbeta CDR3 rearrangement, sequence reads were collapsed and filtered. For each sample, productive Simpson clonality was calculated as the square root of Simpson's diversity index across productive rearrangements. Sourced from immuneACCESS, this table was stored by TCRdb with only in-frame sequences that have V and J called. A share of the clones is absent; for the studies checked, an unresolved V gene accounts for under half, and the remainder has no known explanation. The V and J calls and the clone size are those of that table, but D and trimming were determined from the DNA. The sample has around 380,000 clones on record, about 87% of them singletons. 1.3% of the sample is in the top ten clones.

In the prospective study, participants were roughly 18 to 100 years old, resided in under 30 geographic areas of the United States, and were enrolled through a virtual design. Cohort assignment in the prospective study relied on participant-reported clinical history from a screening survey and a study questionnaire. Recovered participants in ImmuneRACE Cohort 3 were defined by two consecutive negative NP/OP PCR tests, clearance by a healthcare professional, or resolution of symptoms. Each participant in the prospective study had whole blood, serum and a nasopharyngeal or oropharyngeal swab collected by mobile phlebotomists. Prospective study participants could optionally give additional blood draws and questionnaires over an approximately two-month period. Before DNA extraction, blood samples from the prospective study were shipped at room temperature or frozen. V and J are trimmed by 4 bases and 3 bases, and the gene matches miss 8 bases of the junction. Taken from the germline V gene (reference sequence), the CDR1 and CDR2 loops are LNHDA and SQIVND. From cysteine to phenylalanine, the CDR3 is 17 amino acids long. The entry retains the CDR3 DNA only, 51 bases that are in frame from base 1.

Findings and caveats that apply to the study as a whole: How much clinical and demographic metadata was included differed by source and by participant, and the metadata was provided uncurated.

This clone has only a few counts. The antigen this receptor binds is unknown. Base qualities are not provided; no much larger clone lies one nucleotide away. The clonotype was recovered from a man between 25 and 39 years old who had recovered from COVID-19. The chain is assembled from TRBV19 and TRBJ1-6; 8 bases in the junction line up with TRBD1. Sequences were obtained from PBMCs or T cells enriched from blood (not recorded which). The DNA reads TGTGCCAGTAGTACCAAGGACAGGGCGCACTATAATTCACCCCTCCACTTT. It codes for CASSTKDRAHYNSPLHF. When the CDR3 is completed using the reference TRBV19 and TRBJ1-6 genes on either side, the full variable domain is DGGITQSPKYLFRKEGQNVTLSCEQNLNHDAMYWYRQDPGQGLRLIYYSQIVNDFQKGDIAEGYSVSREKKESFPLTVTSAQKNPTAFYLCASSTKDRAHYNSPLHFGNGTRLTVT.